This paragraph reports one T cell receptor beta chain. This clonotype has at least ten counts. It has no known antigen specificity. No base quality information exists; no much larger clone differs at one position. This entry comes from a study of spatial heterogeneity in lung cancer (dated by TCRdb to 2018 to 2020). Context from the whole study: The donors were more than 65 patients from the lung TRACERx cohort who had early-stage, untreated non-small cell lung cancer. Nonsynonymous mutation counts, determined by whole-exome sequencing of tumor tissue, were related to TCR repertoire features. In non-small cell lung cancer, the study made a quantitative comparison of TCR alpha and beta repertoires among multiple tumor regions, matched nontumor lung and blood. In the raw uncorrected reads, each unique combination of TCR and UMI appeared more than ten times on average. More beta-chain than alpha-chain transcripts were consistently detected, likely reflecting higher beta-chain transcript abundance. Follow-up PBMC samples were sequenced whenever available, with a median time to follow-up of about 2 years after resection. At surgery, some 220 tumor regions, roughly 63 matched nontumor lung samples and 56 PBMC samples were TCR-sequenced for both alpha and beta chains.

The time point label corresponds to: blood at routine non-recurrence follow-up after resection. Whole RNA extracted from tumor and nontumor lung tissue, or from cryopreserved PBMC samples, was used for TCR sequencing without cell sorting. Only patients for whom sufficient RNA was available from at least two tumor regions were selected for TCR sequencing. The receptor library was made with 5' RACE. The sequencer was a NextSeq 500. In the TCR library protocol, a unique molecular identifier was attached to each TCR cDNA molecule so that PCR and sequencing errors could be corrected. The original methods were these. TCR identification, UMI-based error correction and CDR3 extraction were all carried out with Decombinator tools. TCRs above a frequency of 2 per 1,000, corresponding to the top 1% of the tumor frequency distribution, were defined as expanded. Each repertoire was subsampled 100 times to 5,000 TCRs, after which Renyi diversity was computed with the R vegan package. CDR3 similarity networks were built from amino acid triplet string-kernel similarity, connecting CDR3s with pairwise similarity above 0.82. TCRdb itself trimmed the public reads at Q25 with fastp, ran MiXCR and retained productive beta chains. Rows are combined by CDR3 protein, so each entry shows the most common genes and DNA. TCRdb, not the original authors, processed these V and J calls. This sample lists 25,000 to 35,000 distinct CDR3 sequences; about 10% were detected once. The ten largest clones capture less than 35% of the sample.

Trimming takes 5 bases off V and 0 bases off J; junction bases not matched to a gene: 13. Looking up the germline V gene yields CDR1 MNHEY and CDR2 SVGEGT. There are 19 amino acids in the CDR3, from cysteine to phenylalanine inclusive. The retained sequence is limited to the CDR3, 57 bases, with the frame set at the first base. The research as a whole found: Additional single-cell paired TCR alpha and beta sequencing was considered necessary to confirm, at a functional level, the hypothesis that regional TCRs recognize regional mutations. Ubiquitous expanded tumor TCRs were found in blood more often at tumor resection than at routine follow-up. Only around 15 patients were included in the comparisons of baseline and follow-up blood repertoires.

The chain is made from TRBV6-2 or TRBV6-3 and TRBJ2-2; TRBD2 aligns with 9 central bases. The sequencing used PBMCs, collected at follow-up. This TCR was sampled from a female donor with early-stage non-small cell lung cancer. The CDR3 region reads CASSPLATSGPTNTGELFF. The DNA sequence reads TGTGCCAGCAGTCCTCTCGCCACTAGCGGGCCGACGAACACCGGGGAGCTGTTTTTT.